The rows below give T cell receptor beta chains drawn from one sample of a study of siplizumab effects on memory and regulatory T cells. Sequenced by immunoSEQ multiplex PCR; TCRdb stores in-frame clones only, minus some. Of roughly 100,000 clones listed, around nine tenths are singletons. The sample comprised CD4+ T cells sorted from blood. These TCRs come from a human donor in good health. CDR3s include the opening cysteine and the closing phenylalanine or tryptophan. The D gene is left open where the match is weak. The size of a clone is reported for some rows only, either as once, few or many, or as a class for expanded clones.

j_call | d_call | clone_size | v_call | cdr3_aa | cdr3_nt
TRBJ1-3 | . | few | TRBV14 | CASSRTPTASGNTIYF | TGTGCCAGCAGCCGGACACCGACAGCTTCTGGAAACACCATATATTTT
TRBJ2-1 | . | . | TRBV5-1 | CASSLGGGNSYNEQFF | TGCGCCAGCAGCTTGGGAGGTGGAAACTCCTACAATGAGCAGTTCTTC
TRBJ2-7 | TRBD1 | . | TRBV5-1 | CASSYTGGTQNEQYF | TGCGCCAGCAGCTACACAGGGGGGACACAGAACGAGCAGTACTTC
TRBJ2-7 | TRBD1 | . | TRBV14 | CASSNTRGPGQVYEQYF | TGTGCCAGCAGCAATACAAGGGGACCGGGACAGGTCTACGAGCAGTACTTC
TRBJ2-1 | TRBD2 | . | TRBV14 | CASSQVLGAGEREQFF | TGTGCCAGCAGCCAGGTTCTTGGAGCGGGAGAGAGGGAGCAGTTCTTC
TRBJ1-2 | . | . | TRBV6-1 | CASSDYYGYTF | TGTGCCAGCAGTGACTACTATGGCTACACCTTC
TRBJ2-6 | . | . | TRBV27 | CASSPNRVAFSGANVLTF | TGTGCCAGCAGCCCAAACAGGGTTGCCTTCTCTGGGGCCAACGTCCTGACTTTC
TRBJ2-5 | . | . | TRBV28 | CASSPGNWVRETQYF | TGTGCCAGCAGTCCCGGCAATTGGGTCCGCGAGACCCAGTACTTC
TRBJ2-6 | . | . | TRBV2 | CASRVLDSGANVLTF | TGTGCCAGCAGAGTACTAGACTCTGGGGCCAACGTCCTGACTTTC
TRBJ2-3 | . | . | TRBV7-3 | CASSPFTHRNTDTQYF | TGTGCCAGCAGCCCCTTCACCCACCGCAATACGGATACGCAGTATTTT
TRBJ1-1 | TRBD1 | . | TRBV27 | CASSFSRQGKRNTEAFF | TGTGCCAGCAGTTTTTCAAGACAGGGTAAGAGGAACACTGAAGCTTTCTTT
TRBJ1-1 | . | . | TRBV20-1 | CSANRYPEAFF | TGCAGTGCTAACAGGTACCCTGAAGCTTTCTTT
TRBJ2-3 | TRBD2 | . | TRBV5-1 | CASSLGTSISTDTQYF | TGCGCCAGCAGCTTGGGGACTAGCATTAGCACAGATACGCAGTATTTT
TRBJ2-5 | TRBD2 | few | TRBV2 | CASRASGTQYF | TGTGCCAGCAGGGCTAGCGGGACCCAGTACTTC
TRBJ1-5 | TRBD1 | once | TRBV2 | CASKNDRGGNQPQHF | TGTGCCAGCAAAAATGACAGGGGAGGAAATCAGCCCCAGCATTTT
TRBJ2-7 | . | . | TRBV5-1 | CASSLASYGTGPYEQYF | TGCGCCAGCAGCTTGGCCTCTTACGGGACGGGACCATACGAGCAGTACTTC
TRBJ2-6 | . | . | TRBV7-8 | CASILRAGSGANVLTF | TGTGCCAGCATCCTAAGGGCCGGATCTGGGGCCAACGTCCTGACTTTC
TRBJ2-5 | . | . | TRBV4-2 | CASSQAGGIQETQYF | TGTGCCAGCAGCCAGGCTGGGGGGATCCAAGAGACCCAGTACTTC
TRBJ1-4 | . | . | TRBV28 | CASRLNPEKLFF | TGTGCCAGCAGACTTAACCCCGAAAAACTGTTTTTT
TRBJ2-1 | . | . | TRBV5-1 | CASRIQSSYNEQFF | TGCGCCAGCAGGATACAGAGCTCCTACAATGAGCAGTTCTTC
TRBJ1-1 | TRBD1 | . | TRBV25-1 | CASSESRQGLNTEAFF | TGTGCCAGCAGTGAATCACGACAGGGCTTGAACACTGAAGCTTTCTTT
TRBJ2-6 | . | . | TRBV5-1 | CASSLADYFGANVLTF | TGCGCCAGCAGCTTGGCCGATTACTTTGGGGCCAACGTCCTGACTTTC
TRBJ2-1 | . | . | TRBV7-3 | CASSLIPTGIGANEQFF | TGTGCCAGCAGCTTAATCCCGACAGGAATAGGGGCCAATGAGCAGTTCTTC
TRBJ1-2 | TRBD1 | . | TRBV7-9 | CASSSGTGGKFYGYTF | TGTGCCAGCAGCTCCGGGACAGGGGGGAAGTTCTATGGCTACACCTTC
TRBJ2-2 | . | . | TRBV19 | CATKDEGRRWTGELFF | TGTGCCACCAAGGATGAGGGGCGGAGGTGGACCGGGGAGCTGTTTTTT
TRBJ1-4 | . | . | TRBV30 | CAWSGGAWGNEKLFF | TGTGCCTGGAGTGGGGGGGCCTGGGGGAATGAAAAACTGTTTTTT
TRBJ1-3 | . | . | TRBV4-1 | CASSQGIFRGNSGNTIYF | TGCGCCAGCAGCCAAGGGATTTTTCGGGGGAATTCTGGAAACACCATATATTTT
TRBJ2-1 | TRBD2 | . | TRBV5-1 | CASSLSGRSSYNEQFF | TGCGCCAGCAGCTTGTCCGGGAGGAGCTCCTACAATGAGCAGTTCTTC
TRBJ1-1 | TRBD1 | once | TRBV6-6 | CASSSGGTEAFF | TGTGCCAGCAGCTCAGGGGGCACTGAAGCTTTCTTT